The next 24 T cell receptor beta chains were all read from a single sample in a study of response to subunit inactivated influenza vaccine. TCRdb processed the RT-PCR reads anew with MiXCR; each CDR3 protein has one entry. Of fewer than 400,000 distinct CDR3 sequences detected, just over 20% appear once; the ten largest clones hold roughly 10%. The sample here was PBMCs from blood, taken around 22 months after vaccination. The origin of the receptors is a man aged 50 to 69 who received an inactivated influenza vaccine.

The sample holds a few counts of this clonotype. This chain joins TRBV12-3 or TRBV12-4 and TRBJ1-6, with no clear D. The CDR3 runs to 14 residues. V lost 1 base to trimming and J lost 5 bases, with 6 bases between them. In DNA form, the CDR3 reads TGTGCCAGCAGTTTAGGACTGAATAATTCACCCCTCCACTTT. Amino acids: CASSLGLNNSPLHF.

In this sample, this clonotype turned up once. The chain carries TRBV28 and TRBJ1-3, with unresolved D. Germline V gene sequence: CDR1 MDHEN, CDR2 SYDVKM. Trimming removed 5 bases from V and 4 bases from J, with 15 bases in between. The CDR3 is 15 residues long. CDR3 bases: TGTGCCAGCAGTCCCTACCATCGGCCCGGAAACACCATATATTTT. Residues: CASSPYHRPGNTIYF.

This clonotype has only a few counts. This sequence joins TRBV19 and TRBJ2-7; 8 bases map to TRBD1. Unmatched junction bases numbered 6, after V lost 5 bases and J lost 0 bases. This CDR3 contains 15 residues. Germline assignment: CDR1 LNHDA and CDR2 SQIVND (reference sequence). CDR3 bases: TGTGCCAGTAGTCTCAGGACAGGGAGCTCCTACGAGCAGTACTTC. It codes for CASSLRTGSSYEQYF. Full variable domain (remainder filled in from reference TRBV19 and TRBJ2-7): DGGITQSPKYLFRKEGQNVTLSCEQNLNHDAMYWYRQDPGQGLRLIYYSQIVNDFQKGDIAEGYSVSREKKESFPLTVTSAQKNPTAFYLCASSLRTGSSYEQYFGPGTRLTVT.

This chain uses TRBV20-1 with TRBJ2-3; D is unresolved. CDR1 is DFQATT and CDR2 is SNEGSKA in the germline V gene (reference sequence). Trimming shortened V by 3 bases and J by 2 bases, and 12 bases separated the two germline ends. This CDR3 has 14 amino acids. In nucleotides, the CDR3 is TGCAGTGCTAGTGTTCGCAGGATCACAGATACGCAGTATTTT. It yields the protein CSASVRRITDTQYF.

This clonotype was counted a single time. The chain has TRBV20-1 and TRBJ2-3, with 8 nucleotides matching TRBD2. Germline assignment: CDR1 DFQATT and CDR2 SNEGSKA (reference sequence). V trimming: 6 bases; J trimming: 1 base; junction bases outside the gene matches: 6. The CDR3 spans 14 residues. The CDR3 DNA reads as TGCAGTGCCGCGGGGGGAACGCGCACAGATACGCAGTATTTT. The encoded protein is CSAAGGTRTDTQYF.

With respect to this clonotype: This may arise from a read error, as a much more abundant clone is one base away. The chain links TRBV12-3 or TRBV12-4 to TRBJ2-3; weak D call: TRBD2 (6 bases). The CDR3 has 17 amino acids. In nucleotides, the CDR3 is TGTGCCAGCAGTCCACTGGGGGGTTCCCATCTAGCAGATACGCTGTATTTT. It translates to CASSPLGGSHLADTLYF.

Here the CDR3 reads CASSHRAPYNEQFF. CDR3 DNA: TGTGCCAGCAGCCACCGAGCGCCCTACAATGAGCAGTTCTTC. The chain is built from TRBV6-1 and TRBJ2-1; no clear D. The V gene lost 6 bases and the J gene lost 2 bases, with 11 bases spanning the gap. Germline CDR1 and CDR2: MNHNS and SASEGT. The CDR3 consists of 14 residues.

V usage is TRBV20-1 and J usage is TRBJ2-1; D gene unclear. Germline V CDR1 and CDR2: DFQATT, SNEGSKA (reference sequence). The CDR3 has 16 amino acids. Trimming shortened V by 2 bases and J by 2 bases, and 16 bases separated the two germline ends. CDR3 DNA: TGCAGTGCTAGACCGACCCGGGCAGAAGCCTACAATGAGCAGTTCTTC. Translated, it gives CSARPTRAEAYNEQFF.

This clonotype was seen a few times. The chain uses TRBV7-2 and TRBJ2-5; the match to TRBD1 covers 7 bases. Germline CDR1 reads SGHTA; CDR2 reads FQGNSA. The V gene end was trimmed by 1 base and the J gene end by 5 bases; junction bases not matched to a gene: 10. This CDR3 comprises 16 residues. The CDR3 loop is CASSLGGAGGGETQYF. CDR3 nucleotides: TGTGCCAGCAGCTTAGGAGGGGCAGGGGGTGGGGAGACCCAGTACTTC.

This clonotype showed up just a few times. CDR3 region: CASSQDQLSGSNYGYTF. The CDR3 region has the DNA TGTGCCAGCAGCCAAGATCAACTGTCAGGCTCGAACTATGGCTACACCTTC. The gene calls are TRBV4-2 and TRBJ1-2; D ambiguous. Trimming left V 0 bases short and J 2 bases short, with 16 bases between. Germline CDR1 LGHNA, CDR2 YNFKEQ. The CDR3 is 17 amino acids.

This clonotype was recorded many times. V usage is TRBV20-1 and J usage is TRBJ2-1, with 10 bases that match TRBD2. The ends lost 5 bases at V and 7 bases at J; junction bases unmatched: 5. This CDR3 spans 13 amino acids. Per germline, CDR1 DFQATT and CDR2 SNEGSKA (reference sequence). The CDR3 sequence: CSASQTSGNEQFF. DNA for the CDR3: TGCAGTGCTTCCCAGACTAGCGGGAATGAGCAGTTCTTC.

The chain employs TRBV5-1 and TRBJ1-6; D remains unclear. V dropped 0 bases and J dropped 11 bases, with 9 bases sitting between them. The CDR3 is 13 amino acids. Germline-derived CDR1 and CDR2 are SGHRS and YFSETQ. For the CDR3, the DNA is TGCGCCAGCAGCTTGGACGAAGTAGCACCCCTCCACTTT. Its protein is CASSLDEVAPLHF.

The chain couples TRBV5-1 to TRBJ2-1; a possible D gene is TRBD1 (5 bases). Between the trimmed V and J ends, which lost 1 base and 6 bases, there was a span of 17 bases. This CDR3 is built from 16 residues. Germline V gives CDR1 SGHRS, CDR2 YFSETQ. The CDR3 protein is CASSLLQGRNSNEQFF. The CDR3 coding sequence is TGCGCCAGCAGCTTGCTGCAGGGAAGGAATAGCAATGAGCAGTTCTTC.

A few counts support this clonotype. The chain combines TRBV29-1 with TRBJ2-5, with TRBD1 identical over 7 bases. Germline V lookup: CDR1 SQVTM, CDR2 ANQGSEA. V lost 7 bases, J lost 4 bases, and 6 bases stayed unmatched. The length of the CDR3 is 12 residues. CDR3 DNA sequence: TGCAGCGCCCGACAGGGAACAGAGACCCAGTACTTC. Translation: CSARQGTETQYF.

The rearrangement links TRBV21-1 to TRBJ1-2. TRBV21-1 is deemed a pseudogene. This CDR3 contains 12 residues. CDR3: CASSKEGYGYTF. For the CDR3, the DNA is TGTGCCAGCAGCAAAGAGGGCTATGGCTACACCTTC.

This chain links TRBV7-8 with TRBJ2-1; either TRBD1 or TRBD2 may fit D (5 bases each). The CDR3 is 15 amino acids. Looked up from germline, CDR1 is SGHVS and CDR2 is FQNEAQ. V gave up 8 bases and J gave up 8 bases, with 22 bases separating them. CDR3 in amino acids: CASRPTREMGDEQFF. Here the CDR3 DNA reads TGTGCCAGCCGTCCCACTAGGGAAATGGGGGATGAGCAGTTCTTC.

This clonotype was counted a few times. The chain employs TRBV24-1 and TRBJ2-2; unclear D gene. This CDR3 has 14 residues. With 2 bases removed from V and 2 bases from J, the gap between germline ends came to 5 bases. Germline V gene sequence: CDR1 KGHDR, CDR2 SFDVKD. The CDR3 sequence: CATSDSDNTGELFF. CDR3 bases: TGTGCCACCAGTGATTCAGATAACACCGGGGAGCTGTTTTTT.

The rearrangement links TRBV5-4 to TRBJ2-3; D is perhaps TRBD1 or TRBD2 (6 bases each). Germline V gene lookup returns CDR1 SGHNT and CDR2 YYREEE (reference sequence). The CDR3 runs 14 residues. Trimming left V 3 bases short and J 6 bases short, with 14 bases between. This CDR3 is CASSSTGAEDTQYF. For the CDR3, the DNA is TGTGCCAGCAGCTCGACGGGGGCGGAGGATACGCAGTATTTT. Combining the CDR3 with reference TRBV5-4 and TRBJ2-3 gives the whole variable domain ETGVTQSPTHLIKTRGQQVTLRCSSQSGHNTVSWYQQALGQGPQFIFQYYREEENGRGNFPPRFSGLQFPNYSSELNVNALELDDSALYLCASSSTGAEDTQYFGPGTRLTVL.

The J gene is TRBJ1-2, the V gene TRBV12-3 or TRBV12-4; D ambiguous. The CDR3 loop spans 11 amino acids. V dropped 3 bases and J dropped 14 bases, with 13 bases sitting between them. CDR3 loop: CASSLASLQTF. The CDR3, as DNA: TGTGCCAGCAGTTTGGCCTCCCTCCAGACCTTC.

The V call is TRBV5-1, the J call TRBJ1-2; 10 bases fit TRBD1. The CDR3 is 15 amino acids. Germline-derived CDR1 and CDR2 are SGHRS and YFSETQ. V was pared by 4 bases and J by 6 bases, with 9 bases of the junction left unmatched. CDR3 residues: CASSPSGTGDDGYTF. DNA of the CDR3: TGCGCCAGCAGCCCTTCGGGGACAGGGGATGATGGCTACACCTTC.

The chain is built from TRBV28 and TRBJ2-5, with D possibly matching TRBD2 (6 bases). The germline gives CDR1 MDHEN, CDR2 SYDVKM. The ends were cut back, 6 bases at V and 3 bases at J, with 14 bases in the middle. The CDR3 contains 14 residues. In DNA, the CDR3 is TGTGCCAGCAGCTCCGGGGGATTAGAAGAGACCCAGTACTTC. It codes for CASSSGGLEETQYF. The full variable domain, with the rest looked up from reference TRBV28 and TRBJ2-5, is DVKVTQSSRYLVKRTGEKVFLECVQDMDHENMFWYRQDPGLGLRLIYFSYDVKMKEKGDIPEGYSVSREKKERFSLILESASTNQTSMYLCASSSGGLEETQYFGPGTRLLVL.

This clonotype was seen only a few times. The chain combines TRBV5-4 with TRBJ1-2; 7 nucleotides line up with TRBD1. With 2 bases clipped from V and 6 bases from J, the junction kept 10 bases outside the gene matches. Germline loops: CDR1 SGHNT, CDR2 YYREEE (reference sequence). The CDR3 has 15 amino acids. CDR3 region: CASSLTGAKVDGYTF. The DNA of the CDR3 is TGTGCCAGCAGCTTAACAGGGGCTAAGGTCGATGGCTACACCTTC.

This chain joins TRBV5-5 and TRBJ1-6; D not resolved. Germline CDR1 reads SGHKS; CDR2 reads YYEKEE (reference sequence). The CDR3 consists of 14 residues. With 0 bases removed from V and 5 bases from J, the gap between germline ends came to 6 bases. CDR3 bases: TGTGCCAGCAGCTTGGGTCCCGATAATTCACCCCTCCACTTT. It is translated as CASSLGPDNSPLHF.

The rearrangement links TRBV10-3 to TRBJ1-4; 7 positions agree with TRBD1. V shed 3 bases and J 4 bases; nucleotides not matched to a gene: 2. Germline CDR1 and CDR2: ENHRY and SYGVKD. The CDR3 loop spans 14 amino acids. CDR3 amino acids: CAISERQGNEKLFF. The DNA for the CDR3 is TGTGCCATCAGTGAAAGACAGGGTAATGAAAAACTGTTTTTT.